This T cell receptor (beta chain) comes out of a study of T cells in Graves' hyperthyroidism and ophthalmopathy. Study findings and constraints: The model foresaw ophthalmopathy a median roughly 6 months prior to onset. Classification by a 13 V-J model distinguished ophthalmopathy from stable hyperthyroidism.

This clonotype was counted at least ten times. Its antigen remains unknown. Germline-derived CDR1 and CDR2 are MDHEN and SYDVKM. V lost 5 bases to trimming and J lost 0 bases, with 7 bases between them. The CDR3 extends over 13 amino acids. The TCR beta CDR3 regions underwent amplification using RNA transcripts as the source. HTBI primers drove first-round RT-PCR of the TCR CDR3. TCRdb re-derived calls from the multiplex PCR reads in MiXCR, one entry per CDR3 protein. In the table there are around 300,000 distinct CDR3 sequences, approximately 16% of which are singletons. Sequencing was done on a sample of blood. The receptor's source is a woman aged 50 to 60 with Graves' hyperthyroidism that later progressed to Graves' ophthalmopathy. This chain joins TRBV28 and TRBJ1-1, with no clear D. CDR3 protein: CASSTSMNTEAFF. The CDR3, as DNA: TGTGCCAGCAGTACCTCCATGAACACTGAAGCTTTCTTT.